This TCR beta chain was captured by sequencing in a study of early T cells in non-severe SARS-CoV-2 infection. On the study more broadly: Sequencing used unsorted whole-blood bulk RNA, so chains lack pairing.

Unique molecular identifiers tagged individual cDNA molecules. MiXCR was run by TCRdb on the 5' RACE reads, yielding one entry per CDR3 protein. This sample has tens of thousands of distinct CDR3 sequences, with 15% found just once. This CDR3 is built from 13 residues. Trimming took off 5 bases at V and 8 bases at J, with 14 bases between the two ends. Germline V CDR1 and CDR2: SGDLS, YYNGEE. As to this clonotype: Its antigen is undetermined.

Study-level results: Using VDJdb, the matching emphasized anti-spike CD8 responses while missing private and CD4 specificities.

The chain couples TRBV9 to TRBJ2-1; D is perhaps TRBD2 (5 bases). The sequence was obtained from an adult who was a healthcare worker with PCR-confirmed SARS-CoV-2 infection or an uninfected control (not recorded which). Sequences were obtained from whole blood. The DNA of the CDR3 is TGTGCCAGCAGACCAAGCGGAGGCGATGAGCAGTTCTTC. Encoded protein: CASRPSGGDEQFF.